Listed here are 18 T cell receptor beta chains from one sample, sequenced in a study of radiation and T cells in renal cell carcinoma. Clones were read by immunoSEQ multiplex PCR, and TCRdb kept only the in-frame ones, dropping some. The repertoire consists of approximately 65,000 clones, with 65% to 80% occurring once and the leading ten covering approximately 6.6%. Time point specified: blood 4 weeks post-SBRT, at nephrectomy. Specified treatment: 15 Gy SBRT to primary tumor, nephrectomy 4 weeks later. This sample comprised blood, obtained from a patient whose treatment included radiotherapy and nephrectomy. Source of these receptors: a man between 60 and 70 years old with renal cell carcinoma.

This chain connects TRBV4-3 to TRBJ1-1; D is unresolved. Looked up from germline, CDR1 is LGHNA and CDR2 is YSLEER. V was clipped by 1 base and J by 7 bases, with 13 bases between them. The length of the CDR3 is 14 residues. Here the CDR3 DNA reads TGCGCCAGCAGCCAAGGGAGAAAGTGGGTTGAAGCTTTCTTT. Amino acids: CASSQGRKWVEAFF.

This chain links TRBV27 with TRBJ2-5; D is unclear. Between the trimmed V and J ends, which lost 4 bases and 7 bases, there was a span of 7 bases. The length of the CDR3 is 11 residues. Germline assignment: CDR1 MNHEY and CDR2 SMNVEV (reference sequence). The CDR3 here is CASSSLGTQYF. CDR3 sequence (DNA): TGTGCCAGCAGTTCATTGGGGACCCAGTACTTC.

V and J are TRBV27 and TRBJ2-7; possibly TRBD1 for D (6 bases). CDR1 is MNHEY, CDR2 SMNVEV, per germline (reference sequence). Trimming removed 5 bases at V and 2 bases at J, with 13 bases between. This CDR3 has 14 residues. Here the CDR3 reads CASSLQGSAYEQYF. CDR3 sequence (DNA): TGTGCCAGCAGTCTACAGGGAAGTGCCTACGAGCAGTACTTC.

This clone was seen once. This chain links TRBV28 with TRBJ1-2; TRBD1 agrees at 7 bases. Germline loops: CDR1 MDHEN, CDR2 SYDVKM. The CDR3 spans 13 residues. The V segment lost 6 bases and the J segment 6 bases; nucleotides outside the gene matches: 7. CDR3: CASRETGSHGYTF. The CDR3 DNA reads TGTGCCAGCAGGGAGACAGGGTCACATGGCTACACCTTC.

The CDR3 DNA follows: TGTGCCAGCAGCTCCGGACTAGCGGGGTCACAAGAGACCCAGTACTTC. It is translated as CASSSGLAGSQETQYF. This chain joins TRBV7-3 and TRBJ2-5; 12 nucleotides agree with TRBD2. V lost 4 bases, J lost 2 bases, and 5 bases stayed unmatched. CDR3 length: 16 residues. Germline V gives CDR1 SGHTA, CDR2 FQGTGA. Filled out from reference TRBV7-3 and TRBJ2-5, the complete variable domain reads GAGVSQTPSNKVTEKGKYVELRCDPISGHTALYWYRQSLGQGPEFLIYFQGTGAADDSGLPNDRFFAVRPEGSVSTLKIQRTERGDSAVYLCASSSGLAGSQETQYFGPGTRLLVL.

The CDR3: CASSLKTGQRDTQYF. CDR3 in DNA: TGCGCCAGCAGCTTGAAAACAGGGCAAAGAGATACGCAGTATTTT. The chain couples TRBV5-1 to TRBJ2-3, with D possibly matching TRBD1 (6 bases). CDR3 length: 15 residues. Germline loops: CDR1 SGHRS, CDR2 YFSETQ. V lost 1 base to trimming and J lost 5 bases, with 14 bases between them.

The chain combines TRBV19 with TRBJ2-3, with 7 bases lining up with TRBD2. J gave up 3 bases and V 2 bases, and 11 bases lay outside the gene matches. The CDR3 covers 17 residues. Looked up from germline, CDR1 is LNHDA and CDR2 is SQIVND (reference sequence). CDR3 amino acids: CASSISFGGSLTDTQYF. The CDR3 DNA is TGTGCCAGTAGTATATCTTTCGGGGGGTCCCTGACAGATACGCAGTATTTT.

The chain is built from TRBV7-9 and TRBJ2-3; 8 nucleotides agree with TRBD1. The CDR3 totals 14 residues. Germline loops: CDR1 SEHNR, CDR2 FQNEAQ (reference sequence). After removal of 1 base from V and 6 bases from J, the junction contained 3 bases not matched to a gene. The CDR3 loop reads CASSLETGVDTQYF. The CDR3, as DNA: TGTGCCAGCAGCTTAGAGACAGGGGTTGATACGCAGTATTTT.

V and J are TRBV5-1 and TRBJ2-2; 8 bases map to TRBD2. Germline CDR1 SGHRS, CDR2 YFSETQ. There are 16 residues in the CDR3. V was pared by 0 bases and J by 4 bases, with 5 bases of the junction left unmatched. CDR3 in amino acids: CASSLGAGGGTGELFF. DNA for the CDR3: TGCGCCAGCAGCTTGGGGGCGGGAGGAGGCACCGGGGAGCTGTTTTTT.

The V call is TRBV5-1, the J call TRBJ2-7; 7 nucleotides agree with TRBD1. The CDR3 is made up of 16 amino acids. Germline CDR1 and CDR2: SGHRS and YFSETQ. With V trimmed by 4 bases and J by 0 bases, 10 bases remained unmatched. CDR3 in amino acids: CASSPTLGQSSYEQYF. The DNA for the CDR3 is TGCGCCAGCAGCCCCACCCTGGGACAGAGCTCCTACGAGCAGTACTTC.

V gene TRBV27 combines with J gene TRBJ2-5; 9 bases line up with TRBD2. V trimming: 3 bases; J trimming: 3 bases; junction bases outside the gene matches: 5. Germline CDR1 reads MNHEY; CDR2 reads SMNVEV (reference sequence). This CDR3 comprises 15 residues. CDR3 nucleotide sequence: TGTGCCAGCAGTTTCCGGACTAGCGTAGAAGAGACCCAGTACTTC. Protein: CASSFRTSVEETQYF.

This clone was seen only a few times. V gene TRBV9 combines with J gene TRBJ2-3; D remains unclear. The CDR3 runs to 15 residues. CDR1 and CDR2 from the germline V gene are SGDLS and YYNGEE. V was trimmed by 4 bases and J by 6 bases, leaving 18 bases between them. The DNA for the CDR3 is TGTGCCAGCAGCCTCAGTCTACTTGTCAGGGATACGCAGTATTTT. Translated, it gives CASSLSLLVRDTQYF.

The V and J genes are TRBV7-2 and TRBJ2-1; 11 nucleotides align to TRBD2. The germline V gene has CDR1 SGHTA and CDR2 FQGNSA. CDR3 length: 17 amino acids. V was clipped by 1 base and J by 1 base; unmatched bases: 3. The CDR3 spells CASSLVASGRSYNEQFF. In nucleotides, the CDR3 is TGTGCCAGCAGCTTAGTAGCTAGCGGGAGGTCCTACAATGAGCAGTTCTTC.

The rearrangement uses TRBV2 and TRBJ2-7; 8 nucleotides line up with TRBD1. The germline V gene encodes CDR1 SNHLY and CDR2 FYNNEI. This CDR3 is 13 amino acids long. Unmatched junction bases numbered 7, after V lost 7 bases and J lost 5 bases. The CDR3 loop is CASNQGASNEQYF. CDR3 nucleotide sequence: TGTGCCAGCAACCAGGGGGCGAGTAACGAGCAGTACTTC.

This chain links TRBV7-9 with TRBJ1-2; D gene ambiguous. CDR3 length: 15 amino acids. V lost 0 bases to trimming and J lost 7 bases, with 15 bases between them. From germline, CDR1 is SEHNR and CDR2 FQNEAQ (reference sequence). DNA for the CDR3: TGTGCCAGCAGCTTAGCCACCCCCGCCCCCCGTGGCTACACCTTC. Encoded protein: CASSLATPAPRGYTF.

The chain recombines TRBV6-6 with TRBJ2-1; 9 nucleotides align to TRBD1. The V and J ends lost 6 bases and 8 bases, in that order; junction bases with no gene match: 8. The CDR3 length is 14 residues. Germline lookup yields CDR1 MNHNY and CDR2 SVGAGI (reference sequence). The CDR3 sequence: CASRRRTGGDEQFF. The CDR3 nucleotides are TGTGCCAGCAGACGACGAACAGGGGGCGATGAGCAGTTCTTC.

The chain uses TRBV18 and TRBJ1-2; TRBD1 matches 8 bases. The CDR3 is 14 amino acids. Germline V gene sequence: CDR1 KGHSH, CDR2 LQKENI. Unmatched junction bases numbered 4, after V lost 0 bases and J lost 7 bases. CDR3 loop: CASSPPDRAGGYTF. The CDR3 bases are TGTGCCAGCTCACCACCGGACAGGGCTGGTGGCTACACCTTC.

Concerning this clone itself: Within the sample, other DNA sequences also encode this same CDR3. The rearrangement joins TRBV5-1 to TRBJ1-1; the match to TRBD1 covers 9 bases. Per germline, CDR1 SGHRS and CDR2 YFSETQ. This CDR3 contains 13 residues. J lost 11 bases, V lost 4 bases, and 9 bases had no gene match. The DNA of the CDR3 is TGCGCCAGCAGCGGGGGACAGGGTGGGGTGGCTTTCTTT. Protein: CASSGGQGGVAFF.